The source of this T cell receptor (beta chain) is a study of tumor and adjacent non-tumor tissue in lung cancer. Overall study results and limits: Normal lung showed higher cumulative top 100 clone frequency than tumor.

Points on this clonotype: The antigen remains undetermined. Compared with germline, one end of the junction differs, possibly owing to a read error.

The template was RNA from unsorted bulk tissue. This non-tumor lung sample came from over 3 cm beyond the tumor edge. TCRbeta libraries were built with three rounds of nested PCR, modified from ARM-PCR. Each CDR3 protein gets one entry after TCRdb re-called the multiplex PCR reads with MiXCR. Altogether 35,000 to 55,000 distinct CDR3 sequences are present, less than 65% being singletons, with the ten largest covering around 45%. The length of the CDR3 is 15 residues. In germline, CDR1 is SGHNT, CDR2 YYREEE (reference sequence). The clonotype comes from a man in his fifties or sixties with non-small cell lung cancer. Specimen: distant non-tumor lung tissue. The chain has TRBV5-4 and TRBJ1-6; D might be TRBD1 (6 bases). Here the CDR3 DNA reads TGCGCCAGCAGCACGCAGGGTCAGGGGAAATCACCCCTCTACTTT. It codes for CASSTQGQGKSPLYF.